Presented here are 21 T cell receptor beta chains from one specimen sequenced in a study of blood T cell repertoires in COVID-19. Here immunoSEQ multiplex PCR was the method, and the copy in TCRdb shows in-frame clones only, minus some. The data contain under 450,000 clones, approximately 91% of them seen just once; the ten biggest clones take up roughly 1.6%. The specimen sequenced was peripheral blood. The receptor source for this set is a woman between 35 and 50 years old with COVID-19, enrolled during active disease.

This clone was seen at least ten times. The chain has TRBV27 and TRBJ1-5, with 9 bases fitting TRBD1. V dropped 6 bases and J dropped 6; count of bases not matched to a gene: 9. Germline assignment: CDR1 MNHEY and CDR2 SMNVEV (reference sequence). The CDR3 runs 15 residues. The CDR3 is CASRSDRGGLQPQHF. CDR3 bases: TGTGCCAGCAGATCGGACAGGGGAGGTCTTCAGCCCCAGCATTTT.

The chain combines TRBV14 with TRBJ2-7, with no clear D. Trimming cost V 3 bases and J 4 bases, with 16 bases left between them. The CDR3 runs 15 residues. The V gene's germline CDR1 is SGHDN and CDR2 FVKESK. The CDR3 is CASSQSGGGYYEQYF. The CDR3 DNA follows: TGTGCCAGCAGCCAGTCCGGCGGTGGGTATTACGAGCAGTACTTC. Full variable domain (remainder filled in from reference TRBV14 and TRBJ2-7): EAGVTQFPSHSVIEKGQTVTLRCDPISGHDNLYWYRRVMGKEIKFLLHFVKESKQDESGMPNNRFLAERTGGTYSTLKVQPAELEDSGVYFCASSQSGGGYYEQYFGPGTRLTVT.

V is TRBV15 and J is TRBJ2-3; D call uncertain. V lost 5 bases and J lost 1, with 10 bases in between. This CDR3 comprises 14 residues. The germline V gene has CDR1 LNHNV and CDR2 YYDKDF (reference sequence). The CDR3 DNA reads TGTGCCACCAGCTCCGTAATTGGCACAGATACGCAGTATTTT. It codes for CATSSVIGTDTQYF.

The J gene is TRBJ1-6, the V gene TRBV28; D ambiguous. This CDR3 is 13 amino acids long. Trimming took off 7 bases at V and 10 bases at J, with 14 bases between the two ends. Germline V gives CDR1 MDHEN, CDR2 SYDVKM. CDR3 nucleotides: TGTGCCAGCACCACCGCCTGGCGGTCACCCCTCCACTTT. Its translation is CASTTAWRSPLHF.

The V call is TRBV3-1 (or the pseudogene TRBV3-2), the J call TRBJ1-4, with D possibly TRBD1 on 6 matching bases. Trimming shortened V by 4 bases and J by 0 bases, and 12 bases separated the two germline ends. Germline V gene lookup returns CDR1 LGHDT and CDR2 YNNKEL (reference sequence). The CDR3 has 16 amino acids. The CDR3 here is CASSPGQITTNEKLFF. CDR3 bases: TGTGCCAGCAGCCCGGGACAAATTACAACTAATGAAAAACTGTTTTTT.

The chain carries TRBV6-5 and TRBJ1-6; 8 nucleotides agree with TRBD1. V was pared by 2 bases and J by 7 bases, with 7 bases of the junction left unmatched. The CDR3 extends over 16 amino acids. Germline assignment: CDR1 MNHEY and CDR2 SVGAGI. CDR3 in amino acids: CASSYTRQGWNSPLHF. CDR3 DNA: TGTGCCAGCAGTTACACCAGACAGGGGTGGAATTCACCCCTCCACTTT.

CDR3 bases: TGTGCCAGCAGTTACCCGTTGGGGGGAGGAGATTACAATGAGCAGTTCTTC. Its translation is CASSYPLGGGDYNEQFF. The V gene is TRBV6-2 or TRBV6-3, the J gene TRBJ2-1; tentatively, D is TRBD2 (6 bases). CDR1 and CDR2 from the germline V gene are MNHEY and SVGEGT. The V end was cut by 2 bases, the J end by 4 bases, with 18 bases between. This CDR3 comprises 17 residues.

The gene calls are TRBV7-6 and TRBJ1-1; 8 nucleotides align to TRBD1. V trimming: 4 bases; J trimming: 0 bases; junction bases outside the gene matches: 13. This CDR3 has 18 amino acids. Germline V gene lookup returns CDR1 SGHVS and CDR2 FNYEAQ. DNA for the CDR3: TGTGCCAGCAGCTCGCAGGGGGGACAGGACTATATGAACACTGAAGCTTTCTTT. Translating gives CASSSQGGQDYMNTEAFF.

This chain links TRBV6-6 with TRBJ2-7; 10 nucleotides agree with TRBD2. The junction had 4 bases not matched to a gene; V was cut back by 0 bases and J by 2 bases. Germline V gene lookup returns CDR1 MNHNY and CDR2 SVGAGI (reference sequence). This CDR3 spans 16 amino acids. The CDR3 region has the DNA TGTGCCAGCAGTTACTCGATAAGCGGGGGGGCCTACGAGCAGTACTTC. Its protein is CASSYSISGGAYEQYF.

This sequence joins TRBV19 and TRBJ1-2; possibly TRBD1 for D (6 bases). Germline loops: CDR1 LNHDA, CDR2 SQIVND (reference sequence). The CDR3 consists of 13 residues. Trimming removed 4 bases at V and 7 bases at J, with 13 bases between. DNA of the CDR3: TGTGCCAGTAGTACTACAGGGCAGAGTGGCTACACCTTC. Translating it yields CASSTTGQSGYTF. The full variable domain, rest sourced from reference TRBV19 and TRBJ1-2, is DGGITQSPKYLFRKEGQNVTLSCEQNLNHDAMYWYRQDPGQGLRLIYYSQIVNDFQKGDIAEGYSVSREKKESFPLTVTSAQKNPTAFYLCASSTTGQSGYTFGSGTRLTVV.

The gene calls are TRBV4-3 and TRBJ2-3; no definite D call. Germline V gene data show CDR1 as LGHNA and CDR2 as YSLEER. CDR3 length: 14 residues. V was clipped by 0 bases and J by 0 bases, with 4 bases between them. This CDR3 is CASSQDKSTDTQYF. In nucleotides, the CDR3 is TGCGCCAGCAGCCAAGATAAAAGCACAGATACGCAGTATTTT.

The count of this clone is one. The V call is TRBV10-3, the J call TRBJ2-2; TRBD1 matches 8 bases. CDR1 and CDR2 (germline): ENHRY, SYGVKD. The CDR3 is 16 residues long. V was clipped by 6 bases and J by 3 bases; unmatched bases: 9. CDR3 in amino acids: CAIRDRVLVDTGELFF. CDR3 sequence (DNA): TGTGCCATCAGGGACAGGGTTCTAGTGGACACCGGGGAGCTGTTTTTT.

This clone has only one observation. CDR3 loop: CASRSGTGVKLFF. The CDR3 DNA reads as TGTGCCAGCAGATCCGGGACAGGGGTAAAACTGTTTTTT. This rearrangement joins TRBV28 to TRBJ1-4; 10 positions match TRBD1. CDR1 is MDHEN and CDR2 is SYDVKM in the germline V gene. This CDR3 comprises 13 residues. V was clipped by 6 bases and J by 10 bases; unmatched bases: 5.

The count of this clone is one. V usage is TRBV9 and J usage is TRBJ2-4; TRBD2 matches at 7 bases. From germline, CDR1 is SGDLS and CDR2 YYNGEE. The V gene end was trimmed by 0 bases and the J gene end by 1 base; junction bases not matched to a gene: 4. The CDR3 sequence is 16 residues long. As DNA, the CDR3 is TGTGCCAGCAGCGTAGCCGGTAGCGGGGCCAAAAACATTCAGTACTTC. Translation: CASSVAGSGAKNIQYF.

The CDR3 DNA is TGTGCCAGCAGCTTGGAGGGACAGTTCTCTGGAAACACCATATATTTT. Its protein is CASSLEGQFSGNTIYF. The J gene is TRBJ1-3, the V gene TRBV7-2, with TRBD1 matching 7 bases. Germline V gene lookup returns CDR1 SGHTA and CDR2 FQGNSA. Trimming cost V 3 bases and J 0 bases; bases outside gene matches: 5. The CDR3 is made up of 16 amino acids.

V and J are TRBV29-1 and TRBJ2-1; 9 bases are a match to TRBD1. V lost 3 bases to trimming and J lost 7 bases; unmatched junction nucleotides: 4. The V gene's germline CDR1 is SQVTM and CDR2 ANQGSEA. The CDR3 covers 13 residues. Here the CDR3 DNA reads TGCAGCGTTGATCGACAGGGGGTTAATGAGCAGTTCTTC. This codes for CSVDRQGVNEQFF.

The chain combines TRBV14 with TRBJ1-4; the match to TRBD1 covers 9 bases. CDR3 length equals 16 residues. Per germline, CDR1 SGHDN and CDR2 FVKESK. V lost 1 base and J lost 6; bases outside the gene matches: 6. This CDR3 is CASSQGWGTGYEKLFF. The CDR3 region has the DNA TGTGCCAGCAGCCAAGGTTGGGGGACAGGGTATGAAAAACTGTTTTTT. The full variable domain, with the rest looked up from reference TRBV14 and TRBJ1-4, is EAGVTQFPSHSVIEKGQTVTLRCDPISGHDNLYWYRRVMGKEIKFLLHFVKESKQDESGMPNNRFLAERTGGTYSTLKVQPAELEDSGVYFCASSQGWGTGYEKLFFGSGTQLSVL.

This clone has just a few counts. The chain couples TRBV18 to TRBJ2-1; D gene uncertain. The ends were cut back, 2 bases at V and 9 bases at J, with 5 bases in the middle. CDR1 is KGHSH, CDR2 LQKENI, per germline. This CDR3 contains 11 residues. This CDR3 reads CASSPTGEQFF. The CDR3 DNA reads as TGTGCCAGCTCACCAACGGGTGAGCAGTTCTTC.

The chain uses TRBV6-5 and TRBJ1-2; TRBD1 aligns across 7 bases. The CDR3 is made up of 13 amino acids. Germline CDR1 is MNHEY and CDR2 is SVGAGI. V trimming: 6 bases; J trimming: 6 bases; junction bases outside the gene matches: 7. The CDR3 DNA is TGTGCCAGCAGAGGACAGGCTTGGGATGGCTACACCTTC. Protein sequence: CASRGQAWDGYTF.

The genes are TRBV18 and TRBJ1-1; the D gene is possibly TRBD1 (6 bases). The V end lost 6 bases, the J end lost 2 bases, and 22 bases lay between the germline ends. The CDR3 runs 17 residues. Per germline, CDR1 KGHSH and CDR2 LQKENI. The CDR3 nucleotides are TGTGCCAGCTCCCACGCGATGGGGGGGGCCACTAACACTGAAGCTTTCTTT. Translated: CASSHAMGGATNTEAFF.

The V gene is TRBV4-3, the J gene TRBJ2-1, with 11 bases identical to TRBD1. Germline V gene sequence: CDR1 LGHNA, CDR2 YSLEER. Trimming cost V 2 bases and J 4 bases; bases outside gene matches: 16. The CDR3 runs to 20 residues. This CDR3 is CASSQLPSELGQGVYNEQFF. The CDR3 bases are TGCGCCAGCAGCCAATTACCCTCCGAACTGGGACAGGGGGTTTACAATGAGCAGTTCTTC.